This note documents a single TCR beta chain sequence. The antigen is undetermined. Libraries were prepared by immunoSEQ multiplex PCR; TCRdb keeps only in-frame clonotypes and omits some of them. The data show tens of thousands of clones, about nine tenths seen once. This specimen belongs to a study of B cell selection in AIRE deficiency. Sorted regulatory T cells were CD4-positive, CD25-high and CD127-low or negative. Between the trimmed V and J ends, which lost 2 bases and 0 bases, there was a span of 11 bases. CDR1 KGHSH and CDR2 LQKENI come from the germline V gene. The CDR3 spans 16 residues. Study-level points and caveats: Shared Treg sequences were biased toward short CDR3s with few non-templated nucleotide insertions. Only 9.3% of around 3,800 shared Treg sequences were patient-specific; roughly 30% healthy-specific. About 30% of healthy-shared Treg TCRbeta sequences appeared in patient Tconv cells.

This sequence was found in a human donor in good health. The sequenced material came from CD4+CD25+ Tregs sorted from PBMCs. The chain uses TRBV18 and TRBJ2-1; D not resolved. The CDR3 protein is CASSPRPHRSYNEQFF. CDR3 DNA sequence: TGTGCCAGCTCACCAAGACCCCATCGCTCCTACAATGAGCAGTTCTTC.